This T cell receptor beta chain was profiled in a study of blood T cell repertoires in COVID-19 (TCRdb year 2020). Some background on the complete study: Collaborator samples came from the United States, Italy and Spain and covered acute and convalescent phases of COVID-19. The prospective study material was composed of cDNA or gDNA derived from T cells, B-cell-depleted T cells, or PBMCs. The dataset comprised deeply sampled blood TCRbeta repertoires from subjects exposed to, actively infected with, or recovered from COVID-19. The repertoires were released in a freely available public database meant as a resource for research on the immune response to SARS-CoV-2. The samples were drawn from two sources: the first 160 participants of the ongoing ImmuneRACE study, and over 1,000 subjects contributed by 6 global collaborators. A de-identified subject ID, COVID-19 status, age in years and sex were almost always included in the sample metadata. Where HLA class I and class II types were available, the types were taken from metadata supplied by the sample provider, not from assay-based typing.

TCRbeta CDR3 regions were amplified from genomic DNA using the immunoSEQ Assay, a bias-controlled multiplex PCR. Turning to the authors' computational methods: Within the assay, amplification of reference gene primers was used to estimate how many nucleated cells each sample contained. To quantify the absolute abundance of each unique TCRbeta CDR3 rearrangement, sequence reads were collapsed and filtered. Productive Simpson clonality was computed per sample as the square root of Simpson's diversity index over productive rearrangements. TCRdb stores this immuneACCESS table with in-frame sequences only. Part of the clones is absent; in the studies checked, under half of the shortfall reflects unresolved V genes, and no reason is known for the rest. V and J calls and clone size follow that table, whereas D and trimming were derived from the DNA. The sample includes fewer than 85,000 clones, with roughly 85% observed a single time. The ten top clones hold approximately 5.5% of the sample.

The germline V gene sets CDR1 to MDHEN and CDR2 to SYDVKM. The CDR3 runs 16 amino acids, cysteine and phenylalanine included. Only CDR3 DNA is held: 48 bases, read in frame from base 1. Relative to germline, V is 4 bases shorter and J is 2 bases shorter, with 17 bases between their ends. General conclusions and limits of the study: The amount of clinical and demographic metadata varied by source and participant and was provided uncurated.

About this clone itself: It lacks a known antigen. No base quality information exists; no much larger clone differs at one position.

The collaborating institutions used their own protocols to collect whole blood in K2EDTA tubes. For TCRbeta analysis, collaborator samples were shipped as frozen whole blood, as isolated PBMCs, or as DNA extracted from either sample type. The specimen sequenced was peripheral blood. This chain is built from TRBV28 and TRBJ1-2, with TRBD1 perhaps the D gene, on 5 matching bases. The sequence was obtained from a human donor in a cohort sampled during active COVID-19. The CDR3 protein: CASSYGRAGQNYGYTF. At the DNA level, the sequence is TGTGCCAGCAGTTATGGCCGGGCAGGACAAAACTATGGCTACACCTTC.